What follows are 9 T cell receptor beta chains derived from one specimen sequenced in a study of T cells in localized non-small cell lung cancer. The table came from immunoSEQ multiplex PCR; TCRdb's copy has only in-frame clones and leaves some out. This sample carries about 17,000 clones, 80% to 90% of them seen once, and the ten largest clones take about 35%. The material was peripheral blood, obtained before any cancer treatment. The receptors stem from a male donor older than 55 with stage III lung adenocarcinoma.

The V gene is TRBV7-6, the J gene TRBJ1-1, with 8 bases that match TRBD1. Germline V gene lookup returns CDR1 SGHVS and CDR2 FNYEAQ. V was clipped by 4 bases and J by 5 bases; unmatched bases: 9. This CDR3 has 15 amino acids. The CDR3 DNA reads TGTGCCAGCAGCTATATAACAGGGGGATCGACTGAAGCTTTCTTT. Residues: CASSYITGGSTEAFF.

The J gene is TRBJ2-5, the V gene TRBV4-1, with TRBD2 as a possible D gene (6 bases). Trimming cost V 5 bases and J 2 bases, with 15 bases left between them. Germline lookup yields CDR1 MGHRA and CDR2 YSYEKL. The CDR3 is made up of 15 amino acids. DNA of the CDR3: TGCGCCAGCAGCGGCGAGGGACTTCCGCAAGAGACCCAGTACTTC. Protein: CASSGEGLPQETQYF.

The rearrangement links TRBV19 to TRBJ2-7; TRBD1 is a possible D gene (5 bases). This CDR3 comprises 13 residues. The V gene lost 0 bases and the J gene lost 6 bases, with 9 bases spanning the gap. CDR1 LNHDA and CDR2 SQIVND come from the germline V gene (reference sequence). CDR3: CASSIDRVGEQYF. The CDR3 DNA reads as TGTGCCAGTAGTATAGACAGGGTGGGCGAGCAGTACTTC. The full variable domain, with the rest looked up from reference TRBV19 and TRBJ2-7, is DGGITQSPKYLFRKEGQNVTLSCEQNLNHDAMYWYRQDPGQGLRLIYYSQIVNDFQKGDIAEGYSVSREKKESFPLTVTSAQKNPTAFYLCASSIDRVGEQYFGPGTRLTVT.

The chain has TRBV7-3 and TRBJ2-2; the match to TRBD2 covers 15 bases. Germline CDR1 and CDR2: SGHTA and FQGTGA. The CDR3 totals 19 residues. With 5 bases clipped from V and 0 bases from J, the junction kept 7 bases outside the gene matches. This chain's CDR3 is CASSQPGLAGGANTGELFF. Written as DNA, the CDR3 is TGTGCCAGCAGCCAACCGGGACTAGCGGGGGGAGCGAACACCGGGGAGCTGTTTTTT. The full variable domain, completed using reference TRBV7-3 and TRBJ2-2, is GAGVSQTPSNKVTEKGKYVELRCDPISGHTALYWYRQSLGQGPEFLIYFQGTGAADDSGLPNDRFFAVRPEGSVSTLKIQRTERGDSAVYLCASSQPGLAGGANTGELFFGEGSRLTVL.

V usage is TRBV4-1 and J usage is TRBJ1-1; 10 nucleotides match TRBD1. After removal of 0 bases from V and 0 bases from J, the junction contained 10 bases not matched to a gene. The CDR3 runs 19 residues. Germline loops: CDR1 MGHRA, CDR2 YSYEKL. The CDR3 sequence is CASSQDHPGQGFMNTEAFF. CDR3 DNA: TGCGCCAGCAGCCAAGACCATCCGGGACAGGGGTTTATGAACACTGAAGCTTTCTTT.

The V call is TRBV5-4, the J call TRBJ1-2, with 7 bases fitting TRBD1. V gave up 1 base and J gave up 3 bases; unmatched junction bases: 0. The CDR3 totals 13 residues. Germline loops: CDR1 SGHNT, CDR2 YYREEE (reference sequence). CDR3 sequence (DNA): TGTGCCAGCAGCTTGACAGGGGACTATGGCTACACCTTC. Residues: CASSLTGDYGYTF.

DNA for the CDR3: TGTGCCAGCAGCTTTGGACAGGGGGCAGATACGCAGTATTTT. It is translated as CASSFGQGADTQYF. The chain uses TRBV11-3 and TRBJ2-3, with TRBD1 matching 10 bases. J lost 4 bases, V lost 3 bases, and 1 base had no gene match. This CDR3 is 14 amino acids long. In germline, CDR1 is SGHNT, CDR2 YENEEA.

The DNA for the CDR3 is TGTGCCAGCAGCTTAGCGGGCAGTTTCTCTGGAAACACCATATATTTT. Its protein product is CASSLAGSFSGNTIYF. The gene calls are TRBV7-2 and TRBJ1-3; D not certain. Germline lookup yields CDR1 SGHTA and CDR2 FQGNSA. The CDR3 is 16 residues long. V was shortened by 0 bases and J by 0 bases, with 9 bases between the two germline ends.

This clone came up once. The gene calls are TRBV9 and TRBJ1-2, with 9 nucleotides matching TRBD1. CDR1 SGDLS and CDR2 YYNGEE come from the germline V gene. The CDR3 consists of 15 residues. The ends lost 0 bases at V and 2 bases at J; junction bases unmatched: 2. The CDR3 protein is CASSVEGTGNYGYTF. The CDR3 DNA sequence: TGTGCCAGCAGCGTAGAGGGGACAGGGAACTATGGCTACACCTTC.